Following are 30 T cell receptor beta chains from one sample sequenced in a study of T cells in Graves' hyperthyroidism and ophthalmopathy. Template material for amplifying TCR beta CDR3 regions consisted of RNA transcripts. With the HTBI primer set, the TCR CDR3 went through a first round of RT-PCR. TCRdb itself ran the multiplex PCR reads through MiXCR, one entry per CDR3 protein. The profile shows 700,000 or so distinct CDR3 sequences, 16% of them singletons. The sample was blood. The receptors derive from a man aged 18 to 29 with Graves' hyperthyroidism.

The chain joins TRBV7-3 to TRBJ2-5, with 7 nucleotides matching TRBD2. Germline CDR1 is SGHTA and CDR2 is FQGTGA. The length of the CDR3 is 15 residues. V shed 0 bases and J 1 base; nucleotides not matched to a gene: 2. As DNA, the CDR3 is TGTGCCAGCAGCTTAACTCCTAGCGGCCAAGAGACCCAGTACTTC. Translation: CASSLTPSGQETQYF.

The chain employs TRBV5-1 and TRBJ2-3; TRBD1 matches 10 bases. Looked up from germline, CDR1 is SGHRS and CDR2 is YFSETQ. Trimming removed 6 bases from V and 4 bases from J; junction bases left unmatched: 2. CDR3 length equals 13 residues. This CDR3 is CASNGQGADTQYF. The CDR3 DNA reads TGCGCCAGCAACGGACAGGGGGCAGATACGCAGTATTTT.

This clonotype has only a few counts. The junction and the germline gene differ at one end; a read error may be behind it. The chain couples TRBV20-1 to TRBJ2-7, with 8 bases aligning to TRBD2. Germline CDR1 DFQATT, CDR2 SNEGSKA (reference sequence). The length of the CDR3 is 15 residues. The CDR3 sequence is CSARDHGTSSYKQYF. CDR3 nucleotides: TGCAGTGCTAGAGATCATGGGACTAGTTCCTACAAGCAGTACTTC.

This clonotype was observed a handful of times. This chain connects TRBV11-3 to TRBJ2-1; TRBD1 might be the D (6 bases). The V gene's germline CDR1 is SGHNT and CDR2 YENEEA. V shed 5 bases and J shed 2 bases, with 16 bases lying between them. CDR3 length equals 16 residues. The CDR3 region has the DNA TGTGCCAGCAGCCCGCGACAGGCCCTAACCTACAATGAGCAGTTCTTC. Translating it yields CASSPRQALTYNEQFF. The whole variable domain, remainder taken from reference TRBV11-3 and TRBJ2-1, is EAGVVQSPRYKIIEKKQPVAFWCNPISGHNTLYWYLQNLGQGPELLIRYENEEAVDDSQLPKDRFSAERLKGVDSTLKIQPAELGDSAVYLCASSPRQALTYNEQFFGPGTRLTVL.

This clonotype occurred many times. The rearrangement uses TRBV12-3 or TRBV12-4 and TRBJ2-1, with D perhaps TRBD1 (6 bases). Trimming removed 5 bases from V and 8 bases from J, with 16 bases in between. The CDR3 covers 14 residues. The CDR3 sequence: CASSLLDSRYEQFF. In nucleotides, the CDR3 is TGTGCCAGCAGTCTCCTGGACAGCCGTTATGAGCAGTTCTTC.

This clonotype was counted a few times. This chain connects TRBV28 to TRBJ2-2; 11 positions match TRBD1. CDR1 and CDR2 from the germline V gene are MDHEN and SYDVKM. This CDR3 has 16 amino acids. After removal of 7 bases from V and 5 bases from J, the junction contained 9 bases not matched to a gene. The DNA of the CDR3 is TGTGCCAGCACCAAAAAGGGACAGGGGGAAACCGGGGAGCTGTTTTTT. Protein product: CASTKKGQGETGELFF.

V gene TRBV13 combines with J gene TRBJ2-7; a weak D match, TRBD1 (5 bases). CDR3 length: 12 amino acids. The V end lost 5 bases, the J end lost 6 bases, and 11 bases lay between the germline ends. Germline V gene data show CDR1 as PRHDT and CDR2 as FYEKMQ (reference sequence). CDR3 region: CASSIQGSEQYF. CDR3 bases: TGTGCCAGCAGCATTCAGGGATCCGAGCAGTACTTC.

This clonotype was picked up a small number of times. This chain connects TRBV11-3 to TRBJ2-5; the D gene is possibly TRBD1 (5 bases). This CDR3 comprises 14 residues. Germline lookup yields CDR1 SGHNT and CDR2 YENEEA. V was pared by 5 bases and J by 5 bases, with 15 bases between. DNA of the CDR3: TGTGCCAGCAGCCCTTCCGGACAATGGGAGACCCAGTACTTC. Protein sequence: CASSPSGQWETQYF.

This clonotype occurred many times. J is TRBJ2-5 and V is TRBV7-8, with D possibly being TRBD2 (6 bases). The V gene lost 5 bases and the J gene lost 1 base, with 14 bases spanning the gap. This CDR3 has 15 amino acids. From germline, CDR1 is SGHVS and CDR2 FQNEAQ. Here the CDR3 DNA reads TGTGCCAGCAGCCCTAGATGGACTACCCAAGAGACCCAGTACTTC. Translated: CASSPRWTTQETQYF.

The chain carries TRBV20-1 and TRBJ2-1; D remains unclear. Trimming took 4 bases from V and 8 from J, leaving 12 bases between them. The germline V gene encodes CDR1 DFQATT and CDR2 SNEGSKA (reference sequence). The CDR3 loop spans 12 amino acids. The CDR3 nucleotides are TGCAGTGCTACGATTCTACGGGATGAGCAGTTCTTC. This sequence encodes CSATILRDEQFF.

This clonotype was counted ten times or more. The V and J genes are TRBV28 and TRBJ2-1, with 14 positions matching TRBD2. This CDR3 has 17 residues. Germline V gene data show CDR1 as MDHEN and CDR2 as SYDVKM. V gave up 6 bases and J gave up 3 bases; unmatched junction bases: 7. The CDR3 spells CASRGTSGSGRYNEQFF. Here the CDR3 DNA reads TGTGCCAGCAGGGGGACTAGCGGGAGTGGTCGCTACAATGAGCAGTTCTTC. The full variable domain, completed using reference TRBV28 and TRBJ2-1, is DVKVTQSSRYLVKRTGEKVFLECVQDMDHENMFWYRQDPGLGLRLIYFSYDVKMKEKGDIPEGYSVSREKKERFSLILESASTNQTSMYLCASRGTSGSGRYNEQFFGPGTRLTVL.

The chain recombines TRBV2 with TRBJ2-7; D perhaps matches TRBD2 (6 bases). V lost 0 bases to trimming and J lost 3 bases, with 15 bases between them. CDR1 and CDR2 from the germline V gene are SNHLY and FYNNEI. There are 16 residues in the CDR3. The CDR3 nucleotides are TGTGCCAGCAGTGAAGCGCGCGGGACTGGTCTCTACGAGCAGTACTTC. It specifies CASSEARGTGLYEQYF.

This clonotype was recorded a few times. This chain links TRBV4-3 with TRBJ2-7; TRBD1 is a possible D gene (5 bases). Germline-derived CDR1 and CDR2 are LGHNA and YSLEER. This CDR3 is built from 16 residues. Trimming removed 1 base from V and 1 base from J, with 14 bases in between. CDR3: CASSQVTGQTSYEQYF. As DNA, the CDR3 is TGCGCCAGCAGCCAAGTTACAGGACAAACATCCTACGAGCAGTACTTC.

This clonotype appeared many times. The chain employs TRBV3-1 and TRBJ2-1; D is undetermined. The V end lost 4 bases, the J end lost 7 bases, and 14 bases lay between the germline ends. The germline V gene encodes CDR1 LGHDT and CDR2 YNNKEL (reference sequence). The CDR3 runs 14 residues. CDR3 coding DNA: TGTGCCAGCAGCCCCCCCGGCGCGTGGAATGAGCAGTTCTTC. It is translated as CASSPPGAWNEQFF.

This clonotype was seen repeatedly, ten times or more. The genes are TRBV12-3 or TRBV12-4 and TRBJ2-1, with TRBD1 matching over 8 bases. Germline trimming cut 3 bases from V and 12 bases from J; bases unmatched to any gene: 13. The CDR3 length is 15 residues. CDR3 region: CASSLYPESGTGQFF. The CDR3 DNA sequence: TGTGCCAGCAGTTTGTACCCCGAATCCGGGACAGGGCAGTTCTTC.

V and J are TRBV15 and TRBJ2-1, with TRBD2 matching over 9 bases. CDR1 LNHNV and CDR2 YYDKDF come from the germline V gene (reference sequence). The CDR3 contains 16 residues. J was trimmed by 3 bases and V by 0 bases; bases with no gene match: 3. CDR3 nucleotide sequence: TGTGCCACCAGCAGAGATCGCGGGAGGGGCTACAATGAGCAGTTCTTC. It encodes CATSRDRGRGYNEQFF.

This clonotype showed up just a few times. The J gene is TRBJ2-1, the V gene TRBV7-2; weak D call: TRBD2 (6 bases). CDR1 is SGHTA and CDR2 is FQGNSA in the germline V gene. This CDR3 is 17 amino acids long. Deletions cut 9 bases from V and 0 bases from J, with 21 bases between. The CDR3 loop is CASQLARDGGSYNEQFF. The CDR3 DNA reads as TGTGCCAGTCAGCTTGCCAGGGACGGGGGCTCCTACAATGAGCAGTTCTTC.

This clonotype was counted a few times. CDR3 DNA: TGTGCCACCAGTGATCCTTCCCAGGGAGAAGCTTTCTTT. It specifies CATSDPSQGEAFF. The rearrangement uses TRBV24-1 and TRBJ1-1, with D tentatively TRBD1 (5 bases). The germline V gene encodes CDR1 KGHDR and CDR2 SFDVKD. V lost 3 bases and J lost 8, with 12 bases in between. The CDR3 extends over 13 amino acids.

This chain joins TRBV2 and TRBJ1-6; D is unclear. Trimming pared 6 bases from V and 9 bases from J, leaving 9 bases between. CDR1 and CDR2 from the germline V gene are SNHLY and FYNNEI. The CDR3 runs to 12 residues. The CDR3 DNA reads as TGTGCCAGCAGGCCGAATACTTCACCCCTCCACTTT. Its protein is CASRPNTSPLHF.

This clonotype appeared many times. The chain has TRBV27 and TRBJ2-1; D tentatively fits TRBD1 or TRBD2 (7 bases each). The CDR3 covers 14 residues. Germline V gives CDR1 MNHEY, CDR2 SMNVEV (reference sequence). Trimming left V 6 bases short and J 8 bases short, with 17 bases between. The CDR3 coding sequence is TGTGCCAGCAGCCAGGGGGGAGGGCGAGATGAGCAGTTCTTC. This codes for CASSQGGGRDEQFF.

The chain combines TRBV24-1 with TRBJ2-1; TRBD2 agrees at 11 bases. The trim removed 10 bases at V and 7 bases at J, leaving 8 bases unmatched. The germline V gene encodes CDR1 KGHDR and CDR2 SFDVKD. This CDR3 is 14 amino acids long. This CDR3 is CATSIAGGPNEQFF. The CDR3 bases are TGTGCCACTAGTATAGCGGGAGGGCCGAATGAGCAGTTCTTC.

The rearrangement links TRBV3-1 to TRBJ2-2; a possible D gene is TRBD2 (6 bases). The CDR3 extends over 14 amino acids. Germline-derived CDR1 and CDR2 are LGHDT and YNNKEL (reference sequence). V lost 4 bases and J 6 bases, leaving 12 bases between the germline ends. CDR3 in DNA: TGTGCCAGCAGCCGTTCGGCGGGATCCGGGGAGCTGTTTTTT. Its protein product is CASSRSAGSGELFF.

A remark on this clonotype: At one end the junction does not follow the germline gene, possibly because of a read error. The chain has TRBV6-2 or TRBV6-3 and TRBJ2-3; tentatively, D is TRBD2 (5 bases). This CDR3 comprises 13 residues. Germline V lookup: CDR1 MNHEY, CDR2 SVGEGT. The CDR3 reads CAGRRTVADTQYF. DNA of the CDR3: TGTGCCGGCAGGAGGACCGTGGCAGATACGCAGTATTTT.

The chain couples TRBV6-2 or TRBV6-3 to TRBJ2-7, with TRBD1 as a possible D gene (6 bases). Germline values: CDR1 MNHEY, CDR2 SVGEGT. V lost 5 bases and J lost 3, with 20 bases in between. This CDR3 comprises 16 residues. CDR3 residues: CASSRQQGSSYYEQYF. In DNA, the CDR3 is TGTGCCAGCAGTCGCCAACAGGGATCGAGTTACTACGAGCAGTACTTC.

There are a few counts of this clonotype. The chain couples TRBV27 to TRBJ2-6, with 7 bases identical to TRBD1. CDR1 and CDR2 from the germline V gene are MNHEY and SMNVEV (reference sequence). The V gene end was trimmed by 2 bases and the J gene end by 2 bases; junction bases not matched to a gene: 9. The CDR3 contains 18 residues. The CDR3 protein is CASSLRAAGGPGANVLTF. The CDR3 nucleotides are TGTGCCAGCAGTTTAAGGGCAGCAGGGGGACCTGGGGCCAACGTCCTGACTTTC. Based on the CDR3 plus reference TRBV27 and TRBJ2-6, the full variable domain is EAQVTQNPRYLITVTGKKLTVTCSQNMNHEYMSWYRQDPGLGLRQIYYSMNVEVTDKGDVPEGYKVSRKEKRNFPLILESPSPNQTSLYFCASSLRAAGGPGANVLTFGAGSRLTVL.

This clonotype was seen at least ten times. It is unclear where the CDR3 begins or ends on the DNA, so no DNA is shown, and the CDR3 is as TCRdb lists it. The chain is built from TRBV28 and TRBJ2-5; TRBD2 reflects the table's D call only, with no check against the DNA. The CDR3 is 14 amino acids long, termini counted. Germline loops: CDR1 MDHEN, CDR2 SYDVKM. The CDR3 sequence is CASSSSTSSWTQYF.

J is TRBJ2-1 and V is TRBV9; no firm D call. V shed 4 bases and J shed 10 bases, with 15 bases lying between them. The CDR3 totals 13 residues. Germline CDR1 SGDLS, CDR2 YYNGEE. This CDR3 is CASSPSTRREQFF. The CDR3, as DNA: TGTGCCAGCAGCCCCTCGACTCGTCGAGAGCAGTTCTTC.

About this clonotype: A single base separates this from a much larger clone, so it may be a read error. Because it lacks the conserved phenylalanine or tryptophan at the end, this CDR3 is likely a read error. The chain recombines TRBV11-2 with TRBJ2-7; unclear D gene. From germline, CDR1 is SGHAT and CDR2 FQNNGV. V lost 3 bases and J lost 5, with 5 bases in between. The CDR3 extends over 11 amino acids. CDR3 loop: CASSFQDEQYL. Written as DNA, the CDR3 is TGTGCCAGCAGCTTTCAAGACGAGCAGTACCTC.

This clonotype was counted many times. This chain connects TRBV7-2 to TRBJ2-1, with 7 bases aligning to TRBD2. J gave up 0 bases and V 1 base, and 6 bases lay outside the gene matches. Germline V gives CDR1 SGHTA, CDR2 FQGNSA. The CDR3 has 17 residues. CDR3: CASSLVPGLSSYNEQFF. CDR3 nucleotides: TGTGCCAGCAGCTTAGTTCCGGGACTAAGCTCCTACAATGAGCAGTTCTTC.

This clonotype was seen a handful of times. The chain links TRBV19 to TRBJ2-1; 8 bases match TRBD1. Germline V gene lookup returns CDR1 LNHDA and CDR2 SQIVND (reference sequence). There are 16 residues in the CDR3. Trimming cost V 1 base and J 5 bases; bases outside gene matches: 7. The CDR3 DNA reads TGTGCCAGTAGTATAGGGAACCCAGGGGGCGACAATGAGCAGTTCTTC. This codes for CASSIGNPGGDNEQFF.